Below, one T cell receptor beta chain is given with its context. The data are from a study of blood T cell repertoires in COVID-19. About the research overall: In each case, the material was cDNA or gDNA derived from T cells, B-cell-depleted T cells, or PBMCs.

Original methodology: From reference gene primer amplification, estimates of nucleated cell counts were derived. Clones were sequenced by immunoSEQ multiplex PCR, and TCRdb holds only the in-frame ones, with some missing. Clonal size and the V and J genes are those of that table, whereas D and trimming came from the DNA. The sample lists 200,000 to 250,000 clones, approximately 83% occurring once. Per germline, CDR1 LGHNA and CDR2 YNFKEQ. This CDR3 spans 14 amino acids. V was pared by 0 bases and J by 8 bases, with 13 bases between. The receptor was isolated from a woman aged 40 to 50 who had been exposed to COVID-19. J is TRBJ1-2 and V is TRBV4-2, with no clear D. The sample taken for sequencing was PBMCs or T cells enriched from blood (not recorded which). CDR3 coding DNA: TGTGCCAGCAGCCAAGACTGGGAGTCGGGAGGCTACACCTTC. Translation: CASSQDWESGGYTF.